This TCR beta chain came from a study of T-cell memory formation after mild COVID-19. Trimming removed 0 bases from V and 3 bases from J, with 12 bases in between. The CDR3 is 15 amino acids. Germline lookup yields CDR1 SGHAT and CDR2 FQNNGV. TCRdb re-derived calls from the 5' RACE reads in MiXCR, one entry per CDR3 protein. The repertoire includes about 390,000 distinct CDR3 sequences, approximately 15% of them detected once, and 20% to 25% sits in the top ten. Sequencing input: PBMCs or a T cell subset sorted from them (not recorded which). This chain uses TRBV11-2 with TRBJ2-7; unclear D gene. The sequence was obtained from a man aged 18 to 29 who had mild COVID-19 (a few samples of this study predate the infection). Cell type and time point are not known. Here the CDR3 reads CASSLEAGYNYEQYF. Written as DNA, the CDR3 is TGTGCCAGCAGCTTAGAGGCAGGATATAACTACGAGCAGTACTTC.